This T cell receptor (beta chain) was sequenced in a study of blood T cell repertoires in COVID-19. Study background: Donors in the United States, Italy and Spain gave samples during acute or convalescent COVID-19. Sample material is recorded as cDNA or gDNA derived from T cells, B-cell-depleted T cells, or PBMCs.

As processed by the authors: Reference gene primer amplification yielded estimated nucleated cell counts. Produced via immunoSEQ multiplex PCR; TCRdb's table is partial and in-frame only. V and J calls and clone size are copied from that table; D and trimming were computed from the DNA. The sample lists about 33,000 clones, more than 70% occurring once. Material: peripheral blood. The clonotype originates from a human donor in a cohort sampled during active COVID-19.

The CDR3 bases are TGTGCCAGCAGCTTGGTAGGGGTAACCTATAATTCACCCCTCCACTTT. Protein product: CASSLVGVTYNSPLHF. The rearrangement links TRBV5-5 to TRBJ1-6, with D possibly matching TRBD1 (5 bases). With 0 bases removed from V and 2 bases from J, the gap between germline ends came to 9 bases. Per the germline V gene, CDR1 is SGHKS and CDR2 is YYEKEE (reference sequence). This CDR3 is built from 16 residues. Complete variable domain (other parts from reference TRBV5-5 and TRBJ1-6): DAGVTQSPTHLIKTRGQQVTLRCSPISGHKSVSWYQQVLGQGPQFIFQYYEKEERGRGNFPDRFSARQFPNYSSELNVNALLLGDSALYLCASSLVGVTYNSPLHFGNGTRLTVT.